This TCR beta chain was captured by sequencing in a study of blood T cell repertoires in COVID-19. The ends lost 4 bases at V and 5 bases at J; junction bases unmatched: 7. CDR3 length equals 14 residues. Germline CDR1 SGHNT, CDR2 YYREEE (reference sequence). The repertoire was sequenced with immunoSEQ multiplex PCR; TCRdb's copy has only in-frame clones and lacks some. The data show around 150,000 clones, 88% seen once. This TCR was sampled from a man in his fifties with active or convalescent COVID-19. The rearrangement joins TRBV5-4 to TRBJ1-1, with 8 bases fitting TRBD1. Specimen: peripheral blood. The CDR3 DNA reads TGTGCCAGCAGCAAAGGACAGGGTGAAACTGAAGCTTTCTTT. Its translation: CASSKGQGETEAFF.